This section outlines one T cell receptor (beta chain) sequence together with its context. Its target is not known. Positive selection with magnetic beads achieved the isolation of CD4+ and CD8+ cells, followed by a flow cytometry check of purity. The source of the sample is a study of somatic mutations in cytotoxic T cells in rheumatoid arthritis. Across the study: A subset of V beta antibody-stained T-cell populations was isolated by flow sorting, reaching nearly 100% purity, and this subset included V beta1+ cells that went on to TCRB sequencing.

Overall study results and limits: The antigen targets of the expanded CD8+ clones were unknown.

Here immunoSEQ multiplex PCR was the method, and the copy in TCRdb shows in-frame clones only, minus some. The table lists approximately 15,000 clones, 75% to 80% of them singletons, with around a fifth in the top ten. This sequence was found in an adult with rheumatoid arthritis. The sequencing input was CD8+ T cells sorted from blood.

In DNA form, the CDR3 reads TGTGCCAGCAGCCCCTGGGACAGGGAGGCAGATACGCAGTATTTT. Its translation is CASSPWDREADTQYF. The J gene is TRBJ2-3, the V gene TRBV9; the match to TRBD1 covers 9 bases. The germline V gene has CDR1 SGDLS and CDR2 YYNGEE. CDR3 size: 15 residues. Trimming removed 4 bases from V and 4 bases from J; junction bases left unmatched: 7.